The source of this T cell receptor beta chain is a study of shared clonotypes between healthy human individuals. The assay was immunoSEQ multiplex PCR, and TCRdb's table has in-frame clones only and misses some. This table holds some 2,500,000 clones, 93% found once. V was clipped by 0 bases and J by 1 base; unmatched bases: 9. The CDR3 length is 18 residues. Germline loops: CDR1 LGHNA, CDR2 YSLEER. This clone was counted a single time. Sequencing used naive CD4+ T cells from PBMCs. Subset of the sample: CD45RA+ positively selected. The chain joins TRBV4-3 to TRBJ2-4, with 7 bases identical to TRBD1. The source of this sequence is a young man in good health. Some clones in this sample may be carry-over from other donors' samples. CDR3 bases: TGCGCCAGCAGCCAAGAATCCGGCATACAGGGGGCCAAAAACATTCAGTACTTC. It specifies CASSQESGIQGAKNIQYF.